These 28 T cell receptor beta chains originate from one sample sequenced in a study of T cell responses to AZD1222 COVID-19 vaccine. The method was immunoSEQ multiplex PCR; TCRdb's version includes in-frame clones alone and lacks a portion of them. The table includes under 200,000 clones, approximately 93% detected once. The starting material was peripheral blood, obtained on day 0 of AZD1222 vaccination. The origin of the receptors is an adult in good health.

The rearrangement links TRBV13 to TRBJ1-1; a possible D gene is TRBD1 (5 bases). This CDR3 is 14 amino acids long. Trimming stripped 3 bases from V and 5 bases from J, with 13 bases between. Germline assignment: CDR1 PRHDT and CDR2 FYEKMQ (reference sequence). Written as DNA, the CDR3 is TGTGCCAGCAGCTTGGGCGGGGGACGGACTGAAGCTTTCTTT. Encoded protein: CASSLGGGRTEAFF.

This chain links TRBV6-2 or TRBV6-3 with TRBJ1-5; no reliable D call. This CDR3 contains 15 residues. Germline V gene data show CDR1 as MNHEY and CDR2 as SVGEGT. The germline V and J ends were trimmed by 2 bases and 5 bases, with 13 bases remaining between them. The CDR3 spells CASSYAVSLHQPQHF. The CDR3 region has the DNA TGTGCCAGCAGTTACGCCGTTTCCCTTCATCAGCCCCAGCATTTT.

The chain links TRBV19 to TRBJ2-2; 11 bases align to TRBD2. Germline lookup yields CDR1 LNHDA and CDR2 SQIVND (reference sequence). V shed 9 bases and J 6 bases; nucleotides not matched to a gene: 15. This CDR3 is built from 17 residues. The CDR3 nucleotides are TGTGCCAGCACTTCCGGGACTAGCGGATCCCTCCCCGGGGAGCTGTTTTTT. Its translation: CASTSGTSGSLPGELFF.

V and J are TRBV9 and TRBJ2-7; D ambiguous. Trimming removed 0 bases at V and 7 bases at J, with 5 bases between. CDR3 length equals 11 residues. Germline CDR1 reads SGDLS; CDR2 reads YYNGEE. CDR3 sequence: CASSVGREQYF. CDR3 coding DNA: TGTGCCAGCAGCGTAGGACGTGAGCAGTACTTC.

The chain carries TRBV28 and TRBJ1-2, with unresolved D. The germline gives CDR1 MDHEN, CDR2 SYDVKM. This CDR3 is 13 amino acids long. Trimming stripped 2 bases from V and 2 bases from J, with 6 bases between. CDR3 DNA sequence: TGTGCCAGCAGTTTAATCCAGAACTATGGCTACACCTTC. As protein: CASSLIQNYGYTF.

Comment on this clone: This specimen includes other DNA sequences encoding the same CDR3. The chain links TRBV6-5 to TRBJ1-1, with D hard to call. With 7 bases removed from V and 2 bases from J, the gap between germline ends came to 5 bases. CDR3 length equals 11 residues. Per the germline V gene, CDR1 is MNHEY and CDR2 is SVGAGI. In nucleotides, the CDR3 is TGTGCCAGCATATCTAACACTGAAGCTTTCTTT. Encoded protein: CASISNTEAFF.

V usage is TRBV19 and J usage is TRBJ1-5; D possibly corresponds to TRBD1 (6 bases). CDR1 is LNHDA, CDR2 SQIVND, per germline (reference sequence). Trimming pared 4 bases from V and 3 bases from J, leaving 10 bases between. The CDR3 runs 14 residues. In DNA form, the CDR3 reads TGTGCCAGTAGTAACAGGGCCTCCAATCAGCCCCAGCATTTT. Protein product: CASSNRASNQPQHF.

The chain is built from TRBV7-9 and TRBJ1-5; 7 bases are a match to TRBD1. Trimming cost V 5 bases and J 6 bases; bases outside gene matches: 10. CDR1 and CDR2 (germline): SEHNR, FQNEAQ (reference sequence). This CDR3 region has 15 residues. CDR3 sequence: CASSLGTAPSQPQHF. The CDR3 nucleotides read TGTGCCAGCAGCCTAGGGACAGCCCCTAGTCAGCCCCAGCATTTT. Variable domain in full (rest from reference TRBV7-9 and TRBJ1-5): DTGVSQNPRHKITKRGQNVTFRCDPISEHNRLYWYRQTLGQGPEFLTYFQNEAQLEKSRLLSDRFSAERPKGSFSTLEIQRTEQGDSAMYLCASSLGTAPSQPQHFGDGTRLSIL.

The chain has TRBV3-1 (or the pseudogene TRBV3-2) and TRBJ1-1, with 11 bases lining up with TRBD1. Germline values: CDR1 LGHDT, CDR2 YNNKEL (reference sequence). Losses at the gene ends were 1 base for V and 10 bases for J; bases not matched to a gene: 8. The CDR3 is 15 residues long. In DNA form, the CDR3 reads TGTGCCAGCAGCCAAGGGGACAGGGGGTTCTTTGGAGCTTTCTTT. Amino acid sequence: CASSQGDRGFFGAFF.

A word on this clone: This CDR3 is also generated by other DNA sequences in the sample. The chain recombines TRBV18 with TRBJ1-6; D is undetermined. Per germline, CDR1 KGHSH and CDR2 LQKENI. The CDR3 covers 15 residues. Deletions cut 3 bases from V and 0 bases from J, with 6 bases between. CDR3 DNA: TGTGCCAGCTCACCCGATAGCTCCTATAATTCACCCCTCCACTTT. Protein sequence: CASSPDSSYNSPLHF.

J is TRBJ2-5 and V is TRBV7-6, with TRBD2 identical over 9 bases. The CDR3 is made up of 16 amino acids. Per the germline V gene, CDR1 is SGHVS and CDR2 is FNYEAQ. J was trimmed by 2 bases and V by 0 bases; bases with no gene match: 4. The CDR3: CASSLAIAGAQETQYF. In DNA form, the CDR3 reads TGTGCCAGCAGCTTAGCCATAGCGGGGGCTCAAGAGACCCAGTACTTC.

The rearrangement uses TRBV9 and TRBJ1-2; D ambiguous. The CDR3 spans 14 residues. Deletions cut 5 bases from V and 2 bases from J, with 13 bases between. Germline-derived CDR1 and CDR2 are SGDLS and YYNGEE. The CDR3 reads CASSSPPGNYGYTF. The CDR3 nucleotides read TGTGCCAGCAGTTCTCCCCCTGGCAACTATGGCTACACCTTC.

The chain recombines TRBV5-5 with TRBJ1-1, with D possibly matching TRBD1 (5 bases). The germline CDR1 and CDR2 sequences are SGHKS and YYEKEE (reference sequence). This CDR3 is 14 amino acids long. Deletions cut 4 bases from V and 2 bases from J, with 12 bases between. As DNA, the CDR3 is TGTGCCAGCAGCCTGCGGGGGGAAAACACTGAAGCTTTCTTT. This encodes CASSLRGENTEAFF.

The chain's CDR3 is CASSVRTGTDTQYF. Written as DNA, the CDR3 is TGCGCCAGCAGTGTTCGGACAGGGACAGATACGCAGTATTTT. This chain links TRBV10-1 with TRBJ2-3; TRBD1 matches at 8 bases. CDR1 and CDR2 from the germline V gene are WNHNN and SYGVQD (reference sequence). After removal of 4 bases from V and 3 bases from J, the junction contained 3 bases not matched to a gene. The CDR3 sequence is 14 residues long.

The chain employs TRBV29-1 and TRBJ1-1; a possible D gene is TRBD1 (5 bases). CDR3 length: 12 amino acids. Germline CDR1 and CDR2: SQVTM and ANQGSEA. V was pared by 4 bases and J by 4 bases, with 10 bases between. The CDR3 protein is CSVGRGITEAFF. CDR3 in DNA: TGCAGCGTTGGGAGGGGAATCACTGAAGCTTTCTTT.

The chain links TRBV5-1 to TRBJ1-1, with D hard to call. V was shortened by 2 bases and J by 0 bases, with 11 bases between the two germline ends. Germline CDR1 and CDR2: SGHRS and YFSETQ. The CDR3 extends over 15 amino acids. This CDR3 is CASSLMEGLNTEAFF. The CDR3 coding sequence is TGCGCCAGCAGCTTAATGGAGGGTTTGAACACTGAAGCTTTCTTT.

The rearrangement links TRBV12-3 or TRBV12-4 to TRBJ2-1; a weak D match, TRBD2 (6 bases). Trimming stripped 3 bases from V and 6 bases from J, with 9 bases between. The CDR3 contains 13 residues. CDR3 DNA: TGTGCCAGCAGTTTCGCGGAGGGCAATGAGCAGTTCTTC. Protein product: CASSFAEGNEQFF.

Here the CDR3 DNA reads TGTGCCTGGAGGCGGGACCCCACAGATACGCAGTATTTT. Its translation is CAWRRDPTDTQYF. The rearrangement links TRBV30 to TRBJ2-3; D might be TRBD2 (6 bases). Germline V lookup: CDR1 GTSNPN, CDR2 SVGIG (reference sequence). This CDR3 region has 13 residues. V was shortened by 3 bases and J by 2 bases, with 9 bases between the two germline ends.

This chain uses TRBV27 with TRBJ2-1, with a weak D call TRBD1 (7 bases). With 5 bases removed from V and 5 bases from J, the gap between germline ends came to 13 bases. CDR1 MNHEY and CDR2 SMNVEV come from the germline V gene (reference sequence). This CDR3 is built from 14 residues. CDR3 DNA sequence: TGTGCCAGCAGTGGTCAGGGGGGTCACAATGAGCAGTTCTTC. This translates into CASSGQGGHNEQFF.

The J gene is TRBJ1-3, the V gene TRBV18; D not resolved. Germline CDR1 is KGHSH and CDR2 is LQKENI. The CDR3 is 15 amino acids. Trimming removed 3 bases at V and 3 bases at J, with 12 bases between. For the CDR3, the DNA is TGTGCCAGCTCACCTTCTGTATCTGTTGGAAACACCATATATTTT. Translation: CASSPSVSVGNTIYF.

The J gene is TRBJ1-2, the V gene TRBV27; D is possibly TRBD1 (5 bases). The CDR3 is 14 residues long. Germline CDR1 is MNHEY and CDR2 is SMNVEV (reference sequence). Trimming stripped 2 bases from V and 3 bases from J, with 10 bases between. The CDR3 DNA reads as TGTGCCAGCAGTTTAGGTCCAGGGTACTATGGCTACACCTTC. The encoded protein is CASSLGPGYYGYTF.

V is TRBV9 and J is TRBJ1-1; tentatively, D is TRBD1 (5 bases). The CDR3 has 15 residues. The germline V gene encodes CDR1 SGDLS and CDR2 YYNGEE. V lost 0 bases to trimming and J lost 0 bases, with 9 bases between them. The CDR3 sequence is CASSVVGGMNTEAFF. DNA for the CDR3: TGTGCCAGCAGCGTAGTTGGGGGGATGAACACTGAAGCTTTCTTT.

V and J are TRBV18 and TRBJ2-7, with D maybe TRBD2 (5 bases). This CDR3 spans 11 amino acids. Germline V gene sequence: CDR1 KGHSH, CDR2 LQKENI. The germline V and J ends were trimmed by 5 bases and 6 bases, with 8 bases remaining between them. The CDR3 spells CASSSGLEQYF. The CDR3 nucleotides are TGTGCCAGCTCATCCGGACTCGAGCAGTACTTC.

The chain uses TRBV7-8 and TRBJ1-5; 7 nucleotides align to TRBD1. This CDR3 contains 13 residues. The J segment lost 5 bases and the V segment lost 6 bases, leaving 4 bases of the junction unmatched. Germline loops: CDR1 SGHVS, CDR2 FQNEAQ. CDR3 nucleotides: TGTGCCAGCAGTACAGGGGTAGATCAGCCCCAGCATTTT. This sequence encodes CASSTGVDQPQHF.

The rearrangement links TRBV25-1 to TRBJ2-5; no definite D call. CDR3 length: 12 residues. V lost 3 bases and J 5 bases, leaving 7 bases between the germline ends. Germline values: CDR1 MGHDK, CDR2 SYGVNS. CDR3 region: CASSDVVETQYF. CDR3 nucleotides: TGTGCCAGCAGTGACGTGGTGGAGACCCAGTACTTC.

The chain recombines TRBV11-2 with TRBJ1-3, with D possibly matching TRBD1 (6 bases). There are 16 residues in the CDR3. Germline assignment: CDR1 SGHAT and CDR2 FQNNGV. V lost 5 bases to trimming and J lost 0 bases, with 14 bases between them. CDR3 in amino acids: CASSVRDTASGNTIYF. The CDR3 DNA follows: TGTGCCAGCAGCGTTCGGGACACAGCCTCTGGAAACACCATATATTTT.

The chain employs TRBV10-2 and TRBJ1-1; 7 bases fit TRBD1. The CDR3 runs to 14 residues. The germline V gene encodes CDR1 WSHSY and CDR2 SAAADI. J lost 4 bases, V lost 5 bases, and 7 bases had no gene match. The CDR3 loop reads CASSYRGISTEAFF. The CDR3 nucleotides are TGCGCCAGCAGTTACAGGGGTATATCCACTGAAGCTTTCTTT.

The gene calls are TRBV29-1 and TRBJ1-1; TRBD1 aligns across 7 bases. CDR3 length: 11 residues. CDR1 is SQVTM and CDR2 is ANQGSEA in the germline V gene. The V and J ends lost 6 bases and 10 bases, in that order; junction bases with no gene match: 8. This CDR3 reads CSVERTGTAFF. The CDR3 DNA reads as TGCAGCGTCGAGAGGACAGGTACAGCTTTCTTT.